This T cell receptor beta chain originates from a study of T cells in tuberculosis. Sequencing was performed with immunoSEQ multiplex PCR; in TCRdb, only in-frame clones are kept and a portion is missing. The sample carries about 88,000 clones, more than 75% recorded once. This clone came up a few times. Sorting used thawed, overnight-rested PBMC stained with anti-CD3, a viability dye and GMM-loaded CD1B tetramer. The CD1B tetramers carried C32 glucose monomycolate purified from Rhodococcus equi. The sequenced sample was CD1b-GMM tetramer-negative cells sorted from PBMCs. The receptor's source is an adult woman with latent tuberculosis.

CDR3 in amino acids: CASSPQPRTGELFF. CDR3 coding DNA: TGTGCCAGCTCACCACAGCCACGCACCGGGGAGCTGTTTTTT. V and J are TRBV18 and TRBJ2-2; no definite D call. CDR3 length: 14 amino acids. V dropped 1 base and J dropped 4 bases, with 7 bases sitting between them. Germline-derived CDR1 and CDR2 are KGHSH and LQKENI.